A single sample gave rise to the 27 T cell receptor beta chains below, sequenced in a study of blood T cell repertoires in COVID-19. Method: immunoSEQ multiplex PCR; TCRdb's copy keeps in-frame clones and lacks some. Here the sample spans approximately 120,000 clones, approximately 80% being singletons. Specimen: peripheral blood. These receptors were collected from a human donor in a cohort sampled during active COVID-19.

This chain uses TRBV30 with TRBJ1-5; D is undetermined. CDR3 length: 14 residues. The germline V and J ends were trimmed by 1 base and 4 bases, with 11 bases remaining between them. Germline values: CDR1 GTSNPN, CDR2 SVGIG (reference sequence). DNA for the CDR3: TGTGCCTGGAGTGACCTCTCACAGAATCAGCCCCAGCATTTT. As protein: CAWSDLSQNQPQHF. The full variable domain, completed using reference TRBV30 and TRBJ1-5, is SQTIHQWPATLVQPVGSPLSLECTVEGTSNPNLYWYRQAAGRGLQLLFYSVGIGQISSEVPQNLSASRPQDRQFILSSKKLLLSDSGFYLCAWSDLSQNQPQHFGDGTRLSIL.

The rearrangement links TRBV9 to TRBJ2-3; D is unresolved. Germline loops: CDR1 SGDLS, CDR2 YYNGEE. V lost 2 bases, J lost 3 bases, and 13 bases lay in between. This CDR3 contains 15 residues. The CDR3 here is CASSVGPGETDTQYF. Written as DNA, the CDR3 is TGTGCCAGCAGCGTCGGTCCAGGCGAGACAGATACGCAGTATTTT.

The rearrangement uses TRBV4-2 and TRBJ1-4; weak D call: TRBD1 (6 bases). V was cut by 2 bases and J by 7 bases, with 11 bases left in between. The CDR3 runs 14 residues. Germline V gene lookup returns CDR1 LGHNA and CDR2 YNFKEQ. This CDR3 is CASSQKGVSEKLFF. CDR3 nucleotide sequence: TGTGCCAGCAGCCAAAAGGGGGTTAGTGAAAAACTGTTTTTT.

The chain recombines TRBV12-2 with TRBJ1-6; the tabulated D call, TRBD1, remains unverified against the DNA. TRBV12-2 is deemed a pseudogene. The CDR3 length is 15 residues. CDR3 sequence (DNA): TGTGCAAGTCGCGGCAGGACAGGAGAGAATTCACCCCTCCACTTT. Its translation: CASRGRTGENSPLHF.

This clone has more than one count but fewer than ten. The rearrangement uses TRBV6-1 and TRBJ1-5; D is uncertain. Germline CDR1 and CDR2: MNHNS and SASEGT. V dropped 2 bases and J dropped 7 bases, with 12 bases sitting between them. The CDR3 is 14 residues long. DNA for the CDR3: TGTGCCAGCAGTGAACGACAATTCTCCCAGCCCCAGCATTTT. This codes for CASSERQFSQPQHF.

The chain recombines TRBV28 with TRBJ2-1; 8 bases fit TRBD1. This CDR3 has 15 residues. Germline-derived CDR1 and CDR2 are MDHEN and SYDVKM. Germline trimming cut 5 bases from V and 2 bases from J; bases unmatched to any gene: 5. The CDR3 DNA sequence: TGTGCCAGCAGTCCCCTACAGGGGGCCTACAATGAGCAGTTCTTC. Translating gives CASSPLQGAYNEQFF.

The rearrangement links TRBV19 to TRBJ2-5, with 8 bases that match TRBD1. This CDR3 has 14 amino acids. Germline V gene sequence: CDR1 LNHDA, CDR2 SQIVND (reference sequence). V shed 9 bases and J 2 bases; nucleotides not matched to a gene: 8. The CDR3 coding sequence is TGTGCCAGCGGGACAGGCTTAGAACAAGAGACCCAGTACTTC. It specifies CASGTGLEQETQYF. Filled out from reference TRBV19 and TRBJ2-5, the complete variable domain reads DGGITQSPKYLFRKEGQNVTLSCEQNLNHDAMYWYRQDPGQGLRLIYYSQIVNDFQKGDIAEGYSVSREKKESFPLTVTSAQKNPTAFYLCASGTGLEQETQYFGPGTRLLVL.

V usage is TRBV7-3 and J usage is TRBJ2-2; the D is unclear. This CDR3 comprises 15 residues. The germline V gene has CDR1 SGHTA and CDR2 FQGTGA. Trimming took 5 bases from V and 4 from J, leaving 14 bases between them. CDR3 loop: CASSPLTDTTGELFF. The DNA for the CDR3 is TGTGCCAGCAGCCCCCTCACCGACACCACCGGGGAGCTGTTTTTT.

The rearrangement links TRBV28 to TRBJ2-7; 8 bases are a match to TRBD1. The trim removed 0 bases at V and 5 bases at J, leaving 3 bases unmatched. Germline CDR1 and CDR2: MDHEN and SYDVKM. The CDR3 has 14 residues. The CDR3 coding sequence is TGTGCCAGCAGTTTATGGGACAGGGTCCACGAGCAGTACTTC. Translated, it gives CASSLWDRVHEQYF.

V gene TRBV5-5 combines with J gene TRBJ2-7; no clear D gene. Trimming cost V 4 bases and J 4 bases, with 9 bases left between them. This CDR3 is built from 12 residues. The germline V gene encodes CDR1 SGHKS and CDR2 YYEKEE (reference sequence). CDR3 nucleotide sequence: TGTGCCAGCAGCCCAGAGGTGTACGAGCAGTACTTC. This encodes CASSPEVYEQYF.

The CDR3 region has the DNA TGTGCCAGCAGAGAGGACAGGTCCCAAGAGACCCAGTACTTC. This gives the protein CASREDRSQETQYF. The genes are TRBV2 and TRBJ2-5; 7 bases align to TRBD1. Germline CDR1 is SNHLY and CDR2 is FYNNEI. After removal of 6 bases from V and 1 base from J, the junction contained 5 bases not matched to a gene. CDR3 length: 14 amino acids. Together with reference TRBV2 and TRBJ2-5, the CDR3 gives the full variable domain: EPEVTQTPSHQVTQMGQEVILRCVPISNHLYFYWYRQILGQKVEFLVSFYNNEISEKSEIFDDQFSVERPDGSNFTLKIRSTKLEDSAMYFCASREDRSQETQYFGPGTRLLVL.

This clone appeared a few times. CDR3 sequence: CASSPGTSGRRIGDEQFF. CDR3 bases: TGTGCCAGCAGCCCGGGGACTAGCGGGAGGAGGATTGGCGATGAGCAGTTCTTC. This chain connects TRBV5-6 to TRBJ2-1, with 15 bases matching TRBD2. Trimming cost V 4 bases and J 8 bases; bases outside gene matches: 13. The CDR3 length is 18 residues. CDR1 SGHDT and CDR2 YYEEEE come from the germline V gene.

The rearrangement links TRBV6-2 or TRBV6-3 to TRBJ1-6; 10 bases line up with TRBD1. V lost 4 bases and J lost 7; bases outside the gene matches: 4. This CDR3 is built from 15 residues. CDR1 and CDR2 (germline): MNHEY, SVGEGT. DNA of the CDR3: TGTGCCAGCAGTTTTTGGACAGGGGGAAATTCACCCCTCCACTTT. It encodes CASSFWTGGNSPLHF.

The chain recombines TRBV5-4 with TRBJ2-5; 9 nucleotides match TRBD1. This CDR3 comprises 15 residues. V gave up 2 bases and J gave up 5 bases; unmatched junction bases: 7. The germline gives CDR1 SGHNT, CDR2 YYREEE (reference sequence). As DNA, the CDR3 is TGTGCCAGCAGCTTTGGGACAGGGTCGTTCGAGACCCAGTACTTC. Translating gives CASSFGTGSFETQYF.

The chain joins TRBV3-1 (or the pseudogene TRBV3-2) to TRBJ1-2; D gene uncertain. V was cut by 2 bases and J by 3 bases, with 4 bases left in between. Germline assignment: CDR1 LGHDT and CDR2 YNNKEL (reference sequence). This CDR3 region has 12 residues. CDR3 DNA: TGTGCCAGCAGCCAAATAGACTATGGCTACACCTTC. Translation: CASSQIDYGYTF.

This chain joins TRBV2 and TRBJ2-1; maybe TRBD2 (6 bases). This CDR3 is 16 amino acids long. Trimming took 5 bases from V and 5 from J, leaving 19 bases between them. Germline assignment: CDR1 SNHLY and CDR2 FYNNEI. CDR3 DNA: TGTGCCAGCAGTACCCTGCCGGGAGTACGGGACAATGAGCAGTTCTTC. It translates to CASSTLPGVRDNEQFF.

The rearrangement joins TRBV28 to TRBJ1-2; 8 bases map to TRBD1. The V gene end was trimmed by 1 base and the J gene end by 7 bases; junction bases not matched to a gene: 11. The CDR3 contains 16 residues. Germline V CDR1 and CDR2: MDHEN, SYDVKM. CDR3 DNA: TGTGCCAGCAGTTTATACCAGGGGGCGGCATCTATTGGCTACACCTTC. It specifies CASSLYQGAASIGYTF.

The rearrangement links TRBV30 to TRBJ1-5; D is uncertain. The length of the CDR3 is 13 residues. The germline V gene has CDR1 GTSNPN and CDR2 SVGIG (reference sequence). V was trimmed by 3 bases and J by 5 bases, leaving 11 bases between them. CDR3 coding DNA: TGTGCCTGGAGCCGCTCACCAGATCAGCCCCAGCATTTT. Translation: CAWSRSPDQPQHF.

This clone was seen once. V is TRBV5-4 and J is TRBJ2-5; no reliable D call. Trimming removed 5 bases at V and 5 bases at J, with 10 bases between. The CDR3 totals 12 residues. CDR1 and CDR2 (germline): SGHNT, YYREEE (reference sequence). The CDR3 nucleotides are TGTGCCAGCAGTTACCCCGGGGAGACCCAGTACTTC. Translated, it gives CASSYPGETQYF.

This sequence joins TRBV5-1 and TRBJ1-1, with a weak D call TRBD1 (6 bases). The CDR3 contains 16 residues. Trimming removed 0 bases at V and 3 bases at J, with 15 bases between. CDR1 is SGHRS and CDR2 is YFSETQ in the germline V gene. The CDR3 reads CASSLVAGGRDTEAFF. CDR3 sequence (DNA): TGCGCCAGCAGCTTGGTCGCGGGGGGCAGGGACACTGAAGCTTTCTTT. The full variable domain, with the rest looked up from reference TRBV5-1 and TRBJ1-1, is KAGVTQTPRYLIKTRGQQVTLSCSPISGHRSVSWYQQTPGQGLQFLFEYFSETQRNKGNFPGRFSGRQFSNSRSEMNVSTLELGDSALYLCASSLVAGGRDTEAFFGQGTRLTVV.

This clone was seen only once. The genes are TRBV6-1 and TRBJ1-5, with 8 bases aligning to TRBD1. Germline V gives CDR1 MNHNS, CDR2 SASEGT. CDR3 size: 12 residues. Trimming at V came to 2 bases and at J to 16 bases, leaving 7 bases not matched to a gene. The CDR3 sequence: CASSELGQGKHF. The DNA of the CDR3 is TGTGCCAGCAGTGAACTCGGACAGGGAAAACATTTT.

The rearrangement uses TRBV29-1 and TRBJ1-2; D gene unclear. The CDR3 is 11 amino acids. Trimming stripped 5 bases from V and 2 bases from J, with 6 bases between. Germline CDR1 SQVTM, CDR2 ANQGSEA. CDR3 region: CSVRVNYGYTF. The CDR3 nucleotides are TGCAGCGTTCGCGTCAACTATGGCTACACCTTC.

The chain recombines TRBV28 with TRBJ2-5, with D uncertain. The CDR3 has 15 residues. Looked up from germline, CDR1 is MDHEN and CDR2 is SYDVKM. Trimming removed 3 bases from V and 3 bases from J, with 14 bases in between. CDR3 nucleotide sequence: TGTGCCAGCAGTTTCATTGCGAGCAATAAAGAGACCCAGTACTTC. Translating it yields CASSFIASNKETQYF.

This chain links TRBV18 with TRBJ2-7, with D possibly matching TRBD2 (5 bases). V lost 4 bases to trimming and J lost 4 bases, with 11 bases between them. The CDR3 totals 13 residues. Germline CDR1 KGHSH, CDR2 LQKENI. Here the CDR3 DNA reads TGTGCCAGCTCACTTGGACTGGATTACGAGCAGTACTTC. This sequence encodes CASSLGLDYEQYF.

V is TRBV19 and J is TRBJ2-7; 12 nucleotides align to TRBD2. J gave up 5 bases and V 5 bases, and 7 bases lay outside the gene matches. This CDR3 contains 15 residues. CDR1 and CDR2 from the germline V gene are LNHDA and SQIVND (reference sequence). The CDR3 protein is CASSHNLAGGDEQYF. In DNA form, the CDR3 reads TGTGCCAGTAGTCACAACCTAGCGGGAGGGGACGAGCAGTACTTC.

The chain carries TRBV18 and TRBJ2-3; 9 positions match TRBD1. V lost 0 bases and J lost 5; bases outside the gene matches: 6. From germline, CDR1 is KGHSH and CDR2 LQKENI. The CDR3 is 16 amino acids. The CDR3 nucleotides are TGTGCCAGCTCACCACCCGCGACAGGGGGTGGAGATACGCAGTATTTT. Its protein is CASSPPATGGGDTQYF.

The V gene is TRBV7-2, the J gene TRBJ1-3; D is perhaps TRBD1 (6 bases). CDR3 size: 15 residues. Germline CDR1 is SGHTA and CDR2 is FQGNSA. The V end lost 3 bases, the J end lost 1 base, and 10 bases lay between the germline ends. The chain's CDR3 is CASSFDRLSGNTIYF. The CDR3, as DNA: TGTGCCAGCAGCTTCGACAGGTTATCTGGAAACACCATATATTTT. The whole variable domain, remainder taken from reference TRBV7-2 and TRBJ1-3, is GAGVSQSPSNKVTEKGKDVELRCDPISGHTALYWYRQSLGQGLEFLIYFQGNSAPDKSGLPSDRFSAERTGGSVSTLTIQRTQQEDSAVYLCASSFDRLSGNTIYFGEGSWLTVV.